This T cell receptor beta chain was recovered during a study of cytomegalovirus exposure and HLA in healthy donors. PCR primers comprised 60 Vbeta and 13 Jbeta primers. Sequencing used immunoSEQ multiplex PCR; TCRdb keeps in-frame clones, though not all of them. There are about 130,000 clones in the sample, with about 2% held by the top ten. There are 15 residues in the CDR3. Per the germline V gene, CDR1 is WNHNN and CDR2 is SYGVQD (reference sequence). Trimming cost V 7 bases and J 2 bases, with 17 bases left between them. This sequence originates from a man between 40 and 49 years old in good health and CMV-seronegative. Sequenced material: PBMCs. This chain connects TRBV10-1 to TRBJ1-1; D gene uncertain. CDR3 region: CASTPGGQPNTEAFF. The CDR3 DNA sequence: TGCGCCAGCACCCCCGGAGGTCAGCCCAACACTGAAGCTTTCTTT.